The source of this T cell receptor (beta chain) is a study of T cell responses to AZD1222 COVID-19 vaccine. The CDR3 extends over 17 amino acids. Germline V gene sequence: CDR1 SGHRS, CDR2 YFSETQ. Between the trimmed V and J ends, which lost 0 bases and 4 bases, there was a span of 19 bases. Study outcomes and limitations: Donors skewed white British and female; clonal diversity was possibly underestimated. Unmutated variant regions reportedly attract nearly half of all spike-specific TCRs.

This clone has only one observation. Its antigen is currently unknown. Libraries were prepared by immunoSEQ multiplex PCR; TCRdb keeps only in-frame clonotypes and omits some of them. The top ten hold approximately 12% of the sample, which has 120,000 or so clones, around 89% seen once. This receptor was identified in an adult in good health. Sample: peripheral blood, taken on day 0 of MenACWY control vaccination. This chain connects TRBV5-1 to TRBJ1-2; D gene unclear. The CDR3 loop is CASSLGKDALGGYGYTF. The CDR3 DNA follows: TGCGCCAGCAGCTTGGGGAAGGACGCCCTAGGCGGCTATGGCTACACCTTC.